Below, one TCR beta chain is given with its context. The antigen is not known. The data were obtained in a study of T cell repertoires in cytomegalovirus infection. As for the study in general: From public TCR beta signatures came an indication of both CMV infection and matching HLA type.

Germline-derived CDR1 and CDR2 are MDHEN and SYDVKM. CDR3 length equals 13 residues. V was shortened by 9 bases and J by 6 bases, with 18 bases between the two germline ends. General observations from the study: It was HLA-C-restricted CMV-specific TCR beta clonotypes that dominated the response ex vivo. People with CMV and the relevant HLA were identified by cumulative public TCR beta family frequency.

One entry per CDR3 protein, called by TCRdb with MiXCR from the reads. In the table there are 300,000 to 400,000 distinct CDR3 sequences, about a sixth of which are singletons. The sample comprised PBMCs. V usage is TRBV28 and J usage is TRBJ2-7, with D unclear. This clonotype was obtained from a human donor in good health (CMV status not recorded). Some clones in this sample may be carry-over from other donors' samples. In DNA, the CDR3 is TGTGCCAGTAAGTCGGGCCCCAGGTCCGAGCAGTACTTC. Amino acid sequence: CASKSGPRSEQYF.